Listed here are 27 T cell receptor beta chains from one sample, sequenced in a study of CXCR3-negative and CXCR3-positive naive CD8 T cells. The TRB libraries of cDNA were built by UMI-labeled 5' RACE. TCRdb derives one entry per CDR3 protein from the 5' RACE reads, leaving out DNA. The sample table includes 150,000 or so distinct CDR3 sequences. Sequencing used naive CXCR3- CD8+ T cells from blood. The subset denotes: CD45RO-CCR7+CD27+CD95- naive CD8+ T cells lacking CXCR3 (TNR3-). The receptors here all came from a human donor in good health. Some clones in this sample may be carry-over from other donors' samples.

J is TRBJ2-1 and V is TRBV5-1; there is no DNA to check the TCRdb D call of TRBD2. From germline, CDR1 is SGHRS and CDR2 YFSETQ. CDR3 length equals 16 residues. Here the CDR3 reads CASSLLSGDSYNEQFF.

This chain links TRBV6-2 or TRBV6-3 with TRBJ2-7. The germline CDR1 and CDR2 sequences are MNHEY and SVGEGT. This CDR3 is built from 15 residues. This CDR3 reads CASNGRPYSGYEQYF.

The chain combines TRBV13 with TRBJ2-7; TCRdb selects TRBD2, and the lack of DNA leaves this call unchecked. Germline V lookup: CDR1 PRHDT, CDR2 FYEKMQ (reference sequence). This CDR3 contains 18 residues. The chain's CDR3 is CASSLAFRLAVHPYEQYF.

The chain carries TRBV4-2 and TRBJ2-7; TCRdb returns TRBD2, unconfirmable since there is no DNA. The germline V gene encodes CDR1 LGHNA and CDR2 YNFKEQ. The CDR3 length is 13 residues. The CDR3 reads CASSQRVADEQYF.

This chain joins TRBV5-1 and TRBJ1-1. The germline CDR1 and CDR2 sequences are SGHRS and YFSETQ. The CDR3 covers 14 residues. The CDR3 is CASSLEGKYTEAFF.

V and J are TRBV21-1 and TRBJ1-1; the TCRdb call, TRBD1, lacks DNA for checking. TRBV21-1 is a pseudogene locus. The CDR3 loop spans 13 amino acids. The CDR3 is CATVGPPNTEAFF.

The chain joins TRBV12-3 or TRBV12-4 to TRBJ2-3. CDR3 length equals 14 residues. The CDR3 sequence is CASSHIANTDTQYF.

The chain uses TRBV18 and TRBJ2-3; as DNA is missing, the TRBD1 call by TCRdb cannot be tested. This CDR3 has 16 amino acids. The germline V gene has CDR1 KGHSH and CDR2 LQKENI. CDR3 residues: CASSLTDRGSRDTQYF.

The rearrangement joins TRBV7-2 to TRBJ2-3. The germline CDR1 and CDR2 sequences are SGHTA and FQGNSA. The CDR3 has 12 amino acids. The CDR3 loop reads CASSFLGDTQYF.

This CDR3 is CASSEFRQGQNTEAFF. The V call is TRBV25-1, the J call TRBJ1-1; TCRdb proposes TRBD1, but this gene call is untestable without DNA. The germline V gene has CDR1 MGHDK and CDR2 SYGVNS. The CDR3 runs to 16 residues.

The chain couples TRBV7-8 to TRBJ2-2; TCRdb's D call of TRBD1 is untestable without DNA. Germline lookup yields CDR1 SGHVS and CDR2 FQNEAQ. The CDR3 contains 16 residues. CDR3 sequence reads: CASSQPPGTPTGELFF.

The chain employs TRBV13 and TRBJ1-1; as DNA is missing, the TRBD1 call by TCRdb cannot be tested. Per the germline V gene, CDR1 is PRHDT and CDR2 is FYEKMQ (reference sequence). The CDR3 spans 14 residues. The CDR3 is CASSFLSMNTEAFF.

This chain connects TRBV4-2 to TRBJ2-7. Germline CDR1 is LGHNA and CDR2 is YNFKEQ. The CDR3 totals 15 residues. The CDR3 spells CASSQEYSWRYEQYF.

The chain joins TRBV29-1 to TRBJ2-3; TCRdb's assignment of TRBD1 cannot be checked, as there is no DNA. In germline, CDR1 is SQVTM, CDR2 ANQGSEA. CDR3 length: 15 amino acids. CDR3 loop: CSVAPEDRDLDTQYF.

The J gene is TRBJ1-5, the V gene TRBV27; no DNA is available, so the TRBD1 call from TCRdb remains unchecked. This CDR3 region has 15 residues. Germline V gene data show CDR1 as MNHEY and CDR2 as SMNVEV (reference sequence). The CDR3 loop reads CASSQTGGAGQPQHF.

V and J are TRBV4-3 and TRBJ2-7; no DNA is available, so the TRBD1 call from TCRdb remains unchecked. Germline V gives CDR1 LGHNA, CDR2 YSLEER. The CDR3 sequence is 15 residues long. The CDR3 here is CASSQEWAGSYEQYF.

The rearrangement joins TRBV4-1 to TRBJ2-7; TCRdb's assignment of TRBD2 cannot be checked, as there is no DNA. The CDR3 length is 16 residues. From germline, CDR1 is MGHRA and CDR2 YSYEKL. CDR3 sequence: CASSQLSGGAFDEQYF.

The genes are TRBV6-5 and TRBJ2-1; TCRdb's assignment of TRBD2 cannot be checked, as there is no DNA. Per germline, CDR1 MNHEY and CDR2 SVGAGI. This CDR3 has 15 residues. This CDR3 is CASSRDSPSYNEQFF.

The chain is built from TRBV3-1 and TRBJ2-2. The CDR3 length is 15 residues. Germline V gene lookup returns CDR1 LGHDT and CDR2 YNNKEL (reference sequence). CDR3 sequence: CASSQVIPNTGELFF.

The CDR3 spells CASSSGQGETQYF. The chain has TRBV7-3 and TRBJ2-5; TCRdb proposes TRBD1, but this gene call is untestable without DNA. This CDR3 contains 13 residues. CDR1 is SGHTA, CDR2 FQGTGA, per germline.

The V gene is TRBV2, the J gene TRBJ2-1; TCRdb indicates TRBD2, and absent DNA this call remains unverified. This CDR3 has 14 amino acids. Germline values: CDR1 SNHLY, CDR2 FYNNEI. The CDR3: CASNGGGAGNEQFF. The complete variable domain, with remaining parts taken from reference TRBV2 and TRBJ2-1, reads EPEVTQTPSHQVTQMGQEVILRCVPISNHLYFYWYRQILGQKVEFLVSFYNNEISEKSEIFDDQFSVERPDGSNFTLKIRSTKLEDSAMYFCASNGGGAGNEQFFGPGTRLTVL.

This rearrangement joins TRBV12-3 or TRBV12-4 to TRBJ2-7; TCRdb indicates TRBD1, and absent DNA this call remains unverified. This CDR3 comprises 14 residues. This CDR3 reads CASSPGQGEAEQYF.

The V gene is TRBV28, the J gene TRBJ2-3. The CDR3 runs to 13 residues. Germline CDR1 MDHEN, CDR2 SYDVKM. The CDR3 protein is CASSQQMLDTQYF.

The CDR3 loop is CASSLYGGGASDTQYF. This chain connects TRBV7-6 to TRBJ2-3; TCRdb names TRBD2, which stays unverified in the absence of DNA. Germline CDR1 is SGHVS and CDR2 is FNYEAQ. The CDR3 runs 16 residues.

V and J are TRBV6-2 or TRBV6-3 and TRBJ2-7; TCRdb indicates TRBD1, and absent DNA this call remains unverified. The length of the CDR3 is 17 residues. The germline gives CDR1 MNHEY, CDR2 SVGEGT. The CDR3: CASSSTSPRIPPQEQYF.

The chain employs TRBV6-2 or TRBV6-3 and TRBJ2-1; TCRdb's D call of TRBD2 is untestable without DNA. The CDR3 sequence is 16 residues long. The germline CDR1 and CDR2 sequences are MNHEY and SVGEGT. The CDR3 region is CASSYSGLGYVNEQFF.

The chain uses TRBV2 and TRBJ2-1. CDR3 length equals 17 residues. Per germline, CDR1 SNHLY and CDR2 FYNNEI. The chain's CDR3 is CASSEGKGSRSDNEQFF.